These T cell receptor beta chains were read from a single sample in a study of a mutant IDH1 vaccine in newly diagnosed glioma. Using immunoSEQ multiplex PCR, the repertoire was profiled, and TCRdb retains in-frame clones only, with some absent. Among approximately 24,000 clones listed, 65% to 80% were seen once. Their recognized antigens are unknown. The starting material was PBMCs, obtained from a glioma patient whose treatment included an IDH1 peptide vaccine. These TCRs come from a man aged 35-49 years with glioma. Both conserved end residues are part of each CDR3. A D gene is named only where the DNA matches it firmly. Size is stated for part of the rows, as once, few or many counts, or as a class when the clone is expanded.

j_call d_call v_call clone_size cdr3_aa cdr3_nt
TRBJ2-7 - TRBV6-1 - CASRPSQGDEQYF TGTGCCAGCCGCCCTAGCCAGGGAGACGAGCAGTACTTC
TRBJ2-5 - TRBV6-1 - CASSEIESRKETQYF TGTGCCAGCAGTGAAATAGAAAGTCGGAAAGAGACCCAGTACTTC
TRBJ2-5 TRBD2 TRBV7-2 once CASSLAPRTSGREAAQETQYF TGTGCCAGCAGCTTAGCGCCCCGGACTAGCGGGAGAGAAGCCGCCCAAGAGACCCAGTACTTC
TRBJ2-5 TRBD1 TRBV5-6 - CASITYRDRQETQYF TGTGCCAGCATCACTTACCGGGACAGGCAAGAGACCCAGTACTTC
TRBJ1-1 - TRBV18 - CASSPPIFSKAFF TGTGCCAGCTCACCACCTATTTTCTCGAAGGCTTTCTTT
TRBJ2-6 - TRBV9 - CASSVGGSGANVLTF TGTGCCAGCAGCGTAGGCGGCTCTGGGGCCAACGTCCTGACTTTC
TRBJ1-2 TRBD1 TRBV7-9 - CASSLTDRGDYGYTF TGTGCCAGCAGCTTAACCGACAGGGGGGACTATGGCTACACCTTC
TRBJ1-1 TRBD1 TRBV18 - CASSPGGPDTEAFF TGTGCCAGCTCCCCAGGGGGCCCAGACACTGAAGCTTTCTTT
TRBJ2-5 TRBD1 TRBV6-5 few CASSTDRGETQYF TGTGCCAGCAGTACCGACAGGGGGGAGACCCAGTACTTC
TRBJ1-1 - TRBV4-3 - CASSQDVATEAFF TGCGCCAGCAGCCAAGATGTGGCCACTGAAGCTTTCTTT
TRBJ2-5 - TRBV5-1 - CASSLDAASETQYF TGCGCCAGCAGCTTGGACGCAGCATCGGAGACCCAGTACTTC
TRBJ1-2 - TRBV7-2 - CASTTVGYGYTF TGTGCCAGCACTACAGTGGGCTATGGCTACACCTTC
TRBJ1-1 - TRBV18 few CASSPPLGNTEAFF TGTGCCAGCTCACCACCGTTGGGGAACACTGAAGCTTTCTTT
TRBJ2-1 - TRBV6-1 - CASVVTTANEQFF TGTGCCAGCGTTGTGACTACGGCCAATGAGCAGTTCTTC
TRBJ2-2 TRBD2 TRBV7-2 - CASSLAGWAGGPTGELFF TGTGCCAGCAGCTTAGCAGGGTGGGCGGGAGGCCCCACCGGGGAGCTGTTTTTT
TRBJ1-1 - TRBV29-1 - CSVEPGMNTEAFF TGCAGCGTTGAACCAGGGATGAACACTGAAGCTTTCTTT
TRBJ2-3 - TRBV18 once CASSQGLEGTDTQYF TGTGCCAGCTCACAGGGACTGGAAGGCACAGATACGCAGTATTTT
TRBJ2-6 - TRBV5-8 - CASSLGGSGANVLTF TGTGCCAGCAGCTTAGGAGGATCTGGGGCCAACGTCCTGACTTTC
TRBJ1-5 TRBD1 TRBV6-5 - CASSYRGRDQPQHF TGTGCCAGCAGTTACAGGGGGCGCGATCAGCCCCAGCATTTT
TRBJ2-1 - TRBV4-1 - CASSQDQGSSYNEQFF TGCGCCAGCAGCCAAGACCAGGGGAGCTCCTACAATGAGCAGTTCTTC
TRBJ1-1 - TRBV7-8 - CASSLEGNTEAFF TGTGCCAGCAGCTTAGAAGGGAACACTGAAGCTTTCTTT
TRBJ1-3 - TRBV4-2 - CASSQGGADSGNTIYF TGTGCCAGCAGCCAAGGGGGGGCCGACTCTGGAAACACCATATATTTT
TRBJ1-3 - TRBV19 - CASSFRNSGNTIYF TGTGCCAGTAGTTTCCGAAACTCTGGAAACACCATATATTTT
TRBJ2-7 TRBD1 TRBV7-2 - CASSLHLPGQILYEQYF TGTGCCAGCAGCCTTCACCTTCCGGGACAGATACTTTACGAGCAGTACTTC
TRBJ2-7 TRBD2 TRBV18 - CASSVTGLAGGPSWEQYF TGTGCCAGCTCAGTCACGGGACTAGCGGGAGGGCCCTCGTGGGAGCAGTACTTC
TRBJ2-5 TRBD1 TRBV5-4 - CASSPETGWETQYF TGTGCCAGCAGCCCCGAGACAGGGTGGGAGACCCAGTACTTC
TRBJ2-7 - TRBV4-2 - CASSQDRYTYEQYF TGTGCCAGCAGCCAAGATAGATACACCTACGAGCAGTACTTC
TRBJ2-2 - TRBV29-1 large CSVVSLATGTGELFF TGCAGCGTTGTATCTCTAGCAACGGGCACCGGGGAGCTGTTTTTT
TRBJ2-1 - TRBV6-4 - CASSTRANNEQFF TGTGCCAGCAGTACCCGGGCCAACAATGAGCAGTTCTTC
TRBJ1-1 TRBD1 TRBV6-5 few CASSSRQGGITEAFF TGTGCCAGCAGCAGTAGACAGGGTGGAATAACTGAAGCTTTCTTT
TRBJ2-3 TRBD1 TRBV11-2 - CASSSNPGQEVQYF TGTGCCAGCAGCTCCAATCCAGGACAGGAGGTGCAGTATTTT
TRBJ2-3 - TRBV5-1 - CASSLAVGSGTDTQYF TGCGCCAGCAGCTTGGCCGTCGGCAGCGGCACAGATACGCAGTATTTT
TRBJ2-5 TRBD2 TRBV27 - CASSLRTSPQETQYF TGTGCCAGCAGTTTAAGGACTAGCCCCCAAGAGACCCAGTACTTC
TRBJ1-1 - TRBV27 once CASSFHPKERMNTEAFF TGTGCCAGCAGTTTCCACCCCAAGGAGCGTATGAACACTGAAGCTTTCTTT
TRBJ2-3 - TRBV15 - CATSREEHRLDTQYF TGTGCCACCAGCAGAGAGGAGCACAGACTCGATACGCAGTATTTT
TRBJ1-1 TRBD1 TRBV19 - CATIRDRVVNTEAFF TGTGCCACTATTAGGGACAGGGTGGTGAACACTGAAGCTTTCTTT
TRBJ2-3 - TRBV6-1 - CASSEQPVRGTDTQYF TGTGCCAGCAGTGAACAGCCAGTGCGGGGCACAGATACGCAGTATTTT
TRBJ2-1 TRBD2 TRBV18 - CASSPGLAVPNEQFF TGTGCCAGCTCACCGGGACTAGCGGTACCCAATGAGCAGTTCTTC
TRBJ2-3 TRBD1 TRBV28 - CASSDRGIRDTQYF TGTGCCAGCAGTGACAGGGGGATTCGAGATACGCAGTATTTT
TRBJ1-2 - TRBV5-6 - CASSLARFSNYGYTF TGTGCCAGCAGCTTGGCGCGGTTTTCTAACTATGGCTACACCTTC
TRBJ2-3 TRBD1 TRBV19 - CASSTNTGGTDTQYF TGTGCCAGTAGTACCAATACAGGGGGCACAGATACGCAGTATTTT
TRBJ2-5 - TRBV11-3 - CASSGVPRETQYF TGTGCCAGCAGCGGTGTCCCTCGGGAGACCCAGTACTTC
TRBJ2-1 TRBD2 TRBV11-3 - CASSGRSSGHNEQFF TGTGCCAGCAGCGGCCGCTCTAGCGGGCACAATGAGCAGTTCTTC
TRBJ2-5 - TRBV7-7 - CASSSDASGTQYF TGTGCCAGCAGCTCCGACGCCTCGGGGACCCAGTACTTC
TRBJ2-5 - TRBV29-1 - CSAGGGQETQYF TGCAGCGCCGGAGGGGGGCAAGAGACCCAGTACTTC
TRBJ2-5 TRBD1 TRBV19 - CASSPGQASPQETQYF TGTGCCAGTAGCCCGGGACAGGCCTCACCCCAAGAGACCCAGTACTTC
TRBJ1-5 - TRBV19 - CASSIRGDGNQPQHF TGTGCCAGTAGTATTCGGGGGGATGGCAATCAGCCCCAGCATTTT
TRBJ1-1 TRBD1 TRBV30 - CAWSVLGTDGAFF TGTGCCTGGAGTGTACTCGGGACAGATGGAGCTTTCTTT